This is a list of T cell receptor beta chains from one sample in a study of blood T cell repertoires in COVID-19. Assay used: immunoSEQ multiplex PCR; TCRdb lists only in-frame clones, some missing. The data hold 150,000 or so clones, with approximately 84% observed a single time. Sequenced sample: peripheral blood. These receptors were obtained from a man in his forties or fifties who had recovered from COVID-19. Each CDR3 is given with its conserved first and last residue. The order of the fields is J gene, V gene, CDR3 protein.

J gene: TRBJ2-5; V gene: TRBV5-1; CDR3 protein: CASSLEATETQYF
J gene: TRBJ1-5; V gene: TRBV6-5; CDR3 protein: CAGWGGLNQPQHF
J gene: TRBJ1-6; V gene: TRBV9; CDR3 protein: CASSETGLGWGSPLHF
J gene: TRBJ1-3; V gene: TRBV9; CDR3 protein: CASSVGSSGNTIYF
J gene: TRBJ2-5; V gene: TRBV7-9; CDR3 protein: CASSLRVAEETQYF
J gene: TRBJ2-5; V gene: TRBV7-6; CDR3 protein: CASSLTRLAGSQETQYF
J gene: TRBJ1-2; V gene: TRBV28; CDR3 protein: CASREGQGDGYTF
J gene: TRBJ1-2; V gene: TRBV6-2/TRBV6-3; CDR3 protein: CASSRTVNYGYTF
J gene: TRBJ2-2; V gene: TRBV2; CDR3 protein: CASSEELAPTGELFF
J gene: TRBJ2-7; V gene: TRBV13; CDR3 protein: CASSLTADFSYEQYF
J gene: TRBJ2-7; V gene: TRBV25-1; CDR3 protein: CASTTTGEQYF
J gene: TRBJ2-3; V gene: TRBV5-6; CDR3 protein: CASSQTQKRLAGSTDTQYF
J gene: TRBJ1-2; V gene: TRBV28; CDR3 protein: CASSSKPRAEGYTF
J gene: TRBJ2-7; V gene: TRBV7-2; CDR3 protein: CASSVPLGGTYEQYF
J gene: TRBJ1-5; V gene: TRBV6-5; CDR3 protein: CASSYSKGFQPQHF
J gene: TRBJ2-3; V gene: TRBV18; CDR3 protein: CASSTKLSGTDTQYF
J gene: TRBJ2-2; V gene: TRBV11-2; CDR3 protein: CASSARTSTHGELFF
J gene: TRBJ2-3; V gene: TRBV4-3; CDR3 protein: CASSHRQYTDTQYF
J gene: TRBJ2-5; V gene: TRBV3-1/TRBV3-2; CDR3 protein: CASSLQHGETQYF
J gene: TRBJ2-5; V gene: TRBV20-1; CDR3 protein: CSPGTQETQYF
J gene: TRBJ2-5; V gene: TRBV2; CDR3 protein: CASSGLTGAGETQYF
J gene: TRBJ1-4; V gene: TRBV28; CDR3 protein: CASSWAQGAEKLFF
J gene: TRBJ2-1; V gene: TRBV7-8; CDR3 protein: CASSPRTGANEQFF
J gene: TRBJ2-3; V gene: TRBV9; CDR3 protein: CASSREGGRADTQYF
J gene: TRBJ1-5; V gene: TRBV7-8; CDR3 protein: CASSLGKGSSNQPQHF